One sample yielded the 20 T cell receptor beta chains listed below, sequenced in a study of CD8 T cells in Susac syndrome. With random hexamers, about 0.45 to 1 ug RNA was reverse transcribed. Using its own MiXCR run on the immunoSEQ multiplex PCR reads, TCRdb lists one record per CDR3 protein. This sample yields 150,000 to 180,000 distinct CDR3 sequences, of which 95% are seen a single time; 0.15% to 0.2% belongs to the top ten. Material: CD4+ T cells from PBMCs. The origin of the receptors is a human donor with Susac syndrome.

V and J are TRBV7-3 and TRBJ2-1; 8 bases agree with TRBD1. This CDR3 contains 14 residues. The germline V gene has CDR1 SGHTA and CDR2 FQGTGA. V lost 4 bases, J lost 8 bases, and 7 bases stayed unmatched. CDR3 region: CASSSDRGRDEQFF. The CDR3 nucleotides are TGTGCCAGCAGCTCCGACAGGGGAAGGGATGAGCAGTTCTTC. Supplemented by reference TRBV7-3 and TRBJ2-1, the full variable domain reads GAGVSQTPSNKVTEKGKYVELRCDPISGHTALYWYRQSLGQGPEFLIYFQGTGAADDSGLPNDRFFAVRPEGSVSTLKIQRTERGDSAVYLCASSSDRGRDEQFFGPGTRLTVL.

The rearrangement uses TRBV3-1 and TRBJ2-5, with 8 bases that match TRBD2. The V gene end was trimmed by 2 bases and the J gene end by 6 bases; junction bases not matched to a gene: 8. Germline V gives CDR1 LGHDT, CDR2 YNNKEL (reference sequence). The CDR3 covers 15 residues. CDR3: CASSQQISGEKTQYF. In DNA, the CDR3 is TGTGCCAGCAGCCAACAGATTAGCGGGGAAAAGACCCAGTACTTC.

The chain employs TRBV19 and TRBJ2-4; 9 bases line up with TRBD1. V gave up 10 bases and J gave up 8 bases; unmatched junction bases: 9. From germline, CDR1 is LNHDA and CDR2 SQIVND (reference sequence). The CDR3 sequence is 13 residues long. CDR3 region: CATQDRGKYIQYF. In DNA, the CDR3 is TGTGCCACCCAGGACAGGGGCAAGTACATTCAGTACTTC.

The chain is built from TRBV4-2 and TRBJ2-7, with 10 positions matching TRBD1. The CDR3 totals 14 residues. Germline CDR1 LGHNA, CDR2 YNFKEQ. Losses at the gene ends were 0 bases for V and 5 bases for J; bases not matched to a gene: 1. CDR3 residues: CASSQEGQGDEQYF. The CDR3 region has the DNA TGTGCCAGCAGCCAAGAAGGACAGGGGGACGAGCAGTACTTC.

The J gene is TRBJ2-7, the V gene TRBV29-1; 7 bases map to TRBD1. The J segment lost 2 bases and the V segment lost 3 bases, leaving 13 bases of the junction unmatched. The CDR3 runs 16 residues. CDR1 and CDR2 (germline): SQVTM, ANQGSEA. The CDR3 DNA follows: TGCAGCGTTGAGTCCCCCAACAGGGGCCGTACCTACGAGCAGTACTTC. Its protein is CSVESPNRGRTYEQYF.

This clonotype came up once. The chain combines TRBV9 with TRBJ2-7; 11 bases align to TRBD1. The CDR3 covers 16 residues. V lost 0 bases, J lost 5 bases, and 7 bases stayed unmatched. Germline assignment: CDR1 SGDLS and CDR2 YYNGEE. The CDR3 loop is CASSVVGTGGSHEQYF. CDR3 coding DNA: TGTGCCAGCAGCGTAGTCGGGACAGGGGGAAGCCACGAGCAGTACTTC.

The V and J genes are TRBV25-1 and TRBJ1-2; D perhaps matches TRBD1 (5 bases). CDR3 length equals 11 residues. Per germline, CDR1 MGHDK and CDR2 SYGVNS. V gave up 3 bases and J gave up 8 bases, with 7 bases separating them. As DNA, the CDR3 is TGTGCCAGCAGTGAGCGGGGCGGCTACACCTTC. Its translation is CASSERGGYTF.

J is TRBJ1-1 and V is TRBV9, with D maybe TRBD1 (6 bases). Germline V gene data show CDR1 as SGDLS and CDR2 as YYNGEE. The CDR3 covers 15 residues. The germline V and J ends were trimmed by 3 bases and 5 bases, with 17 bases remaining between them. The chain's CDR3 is CASSDPLGGRTEAFF. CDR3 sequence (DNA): TGTGCCAGCAGCGACCCACTAGGGGGGAGGACTGAAGCTTTCTTT.

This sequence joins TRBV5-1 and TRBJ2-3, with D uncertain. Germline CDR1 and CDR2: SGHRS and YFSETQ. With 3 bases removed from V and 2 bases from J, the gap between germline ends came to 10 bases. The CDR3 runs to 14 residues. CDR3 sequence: CASSWVLPTDTQYF. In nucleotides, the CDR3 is TGCGCCAGCAGCTGGGTACTTCCCACAGATACGCAGTATTTT.

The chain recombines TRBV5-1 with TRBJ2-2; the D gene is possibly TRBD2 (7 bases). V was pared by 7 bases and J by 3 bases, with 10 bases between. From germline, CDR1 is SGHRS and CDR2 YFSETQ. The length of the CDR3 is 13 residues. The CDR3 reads CASRGADTGELFF. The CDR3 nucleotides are TGCGCCAGCCGGGGGGCGGACACCGGGGAGCTGTTTTTT. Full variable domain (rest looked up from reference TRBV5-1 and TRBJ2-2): KAGVTQTPRYLIKTRGQQVTLSCSPISGHRSVSWYQQTPGQGLQFLFEYFSETQRNKGNFPGRFSGRQFSNSRSEMNVSTLELGDSALYLCASRGADTGELFFGEGSRLTVL.

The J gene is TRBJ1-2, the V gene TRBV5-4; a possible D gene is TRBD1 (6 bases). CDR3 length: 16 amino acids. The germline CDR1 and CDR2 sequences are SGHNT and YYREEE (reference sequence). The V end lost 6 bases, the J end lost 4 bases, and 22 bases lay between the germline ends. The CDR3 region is CASTHGDNRLGYGYTF. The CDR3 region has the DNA TGTGCCAGCACCCACGGGGACAACCGGCTGGGCTATGGCTACACCTTC.

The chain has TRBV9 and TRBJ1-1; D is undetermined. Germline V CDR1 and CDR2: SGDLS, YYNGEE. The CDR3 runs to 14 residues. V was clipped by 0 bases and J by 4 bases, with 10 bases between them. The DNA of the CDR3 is TGTGCCAGCAGCGTAGCAGCCCAGGCCACTGAAGCTTTCTTT. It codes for CASSVAAQATEAFF.

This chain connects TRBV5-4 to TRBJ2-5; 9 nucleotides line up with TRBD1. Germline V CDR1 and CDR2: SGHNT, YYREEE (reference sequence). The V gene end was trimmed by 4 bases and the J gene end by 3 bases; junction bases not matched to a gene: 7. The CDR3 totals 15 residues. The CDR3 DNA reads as TGTGCCAGCAGCACCGGGGACAGGGCAGAAGAGACCCAGTACTTC. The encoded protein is CASSTGDRAEETQYF.

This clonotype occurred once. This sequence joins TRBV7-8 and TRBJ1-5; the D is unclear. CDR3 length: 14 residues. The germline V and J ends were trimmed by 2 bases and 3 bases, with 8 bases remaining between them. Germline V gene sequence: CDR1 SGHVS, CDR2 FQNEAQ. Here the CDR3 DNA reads TGTGCCAGCAGCTTAACGAGGGACAATCAGCCCCAGCATTTT. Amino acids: CASSLTRDNQPQHF.

The CDR3 reads CASGRFLRGFSVGANVLTF. The CDR3 DNA reads TGTGCCAGCGGACGATTTTTACGGGGATTCTCAGTTGGGGCCAACGTCCTGACTTTC. The rearrangement uses TRBV12-3 or TRBV12-4 and TRBJ2-6; the D gene is possibly TRBD2 (5 bases). Trimming shortened V by 8 bases and J by 3 bases, and 26 bases separated the two germline ends. The CDR3 length is 19 residues.

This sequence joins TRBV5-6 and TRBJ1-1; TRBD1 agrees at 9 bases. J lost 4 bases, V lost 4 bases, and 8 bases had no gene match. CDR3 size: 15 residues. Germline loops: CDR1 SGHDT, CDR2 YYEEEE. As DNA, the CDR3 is TGTGCCAGCAGCGTGGACACAGGGGGCGGCACTGAAGCTTTCTTT. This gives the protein CASSVDTGGGTEAFF. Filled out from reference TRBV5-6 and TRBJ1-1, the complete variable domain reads DAGVTQSPTHLIKTRGQQVTLRCSPKSGHDTVSWYQQALGQGPQFIFQYYEEEERQRGNFPDRFSGHQFPNYSSELNVNALLLGDSALYLCASSVDTGGGTEAFFGQGTRLTVV.

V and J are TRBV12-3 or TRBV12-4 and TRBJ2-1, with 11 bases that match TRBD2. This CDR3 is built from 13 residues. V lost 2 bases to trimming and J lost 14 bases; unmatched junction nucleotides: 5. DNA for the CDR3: TGTGCCAGCAGTTTACTAGCGGGGGGTGGGGAGTTCTTC. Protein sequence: CASSLLAGGGEFF.

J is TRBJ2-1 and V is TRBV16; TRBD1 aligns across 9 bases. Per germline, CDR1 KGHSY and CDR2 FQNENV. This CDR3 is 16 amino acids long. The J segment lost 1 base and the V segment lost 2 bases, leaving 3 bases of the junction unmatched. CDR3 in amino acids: CASSQVGTGSYNEQFF. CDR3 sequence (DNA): TGTGCCAGCAGCCAAGTCGGGACAGGGTCCTACAATGAGCAGTTCTTC.

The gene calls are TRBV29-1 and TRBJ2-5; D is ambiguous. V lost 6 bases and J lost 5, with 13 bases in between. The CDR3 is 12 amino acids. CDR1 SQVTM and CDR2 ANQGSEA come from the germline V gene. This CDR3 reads CSVITSGETQYF. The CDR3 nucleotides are TGCAGCGTCATCACCTCCGGGGAGACCCAGTACTTC.

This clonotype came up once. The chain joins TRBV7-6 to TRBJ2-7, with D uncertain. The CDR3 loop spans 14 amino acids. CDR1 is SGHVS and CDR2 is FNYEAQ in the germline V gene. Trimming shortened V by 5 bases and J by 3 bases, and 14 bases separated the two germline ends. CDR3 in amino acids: CASSPTVDLYEQYF. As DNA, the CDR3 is TGTGCCAGCAGCCCCACCGTGGATCTCTACGAGCAGTACTTC.